The next 32 T cell receptor beta chains were all read from a single sample in a study of blood T cell repertoires in COVID-19. Method: immunoSEQ multiplex PCR; TCRdb's copy keeps in-frame clones and lacks some. The sample yields 95,000 to 150,000 clones, 85% to 90% seen once. Sequencing was done on a sample of peripheral blood. The receptors originated from a woman aged 45-59 years with active or convalescent COVID-19.

The chain is built from TRBV5-4 and TRBJ2-5; a weak D match, TRBD2 (6 bases). CDR3 length: 14 amino acids. Germline V gene sequence: CDR1 SGHNT, CDR2 YYREEE (reference sequence). Trimming left V 5 bases short and J 1 base short, with 12 bases between. The CDR3 DNA sequence: TGTGCCAGCAGATCGCTAGCGAGCCAAGAGACCCAGTACTTC. Amino acids: CASRSLASQETQYF.

This rearrangement joins TRBV21-1 to TRBJ2-1; no check of the table's D call, TRBD2, against the DNA was made. TRBV21-1 is reported as a pseudogene. This CDR3 spans 15 amino acids. For the CDR3, the DNA is TGTGCCAGCAGCAAAGTCCGGCTAGCGGGCAATGAGCAGTTCTTC. It is translated as CASSKVRLAGNEQFF.

This clone appeared once. This rearrangement joins TRBV28 to TRBJ2-7; 8 nucleotides align to TRBD2. Germline V gene data show CDR1 as MDHEN and CDR2 as SYDVKM. The CDR3 spans 15 residues. V lost 7 bases, J lost 0 bases, and 8 bases stayed unmatched. DNA of the CDR3: TGTGCCAGCACTTCATGGAGCGGGGGCTCCTACGAGCAGTACTTC. Amino acid sequence: CASTSWSGGSYEQYF.

The chain employs TRBV5-1 and TRBJ2-6, with D possibly matching TRBD2 (5 bases). Trimming shortened V by 4 bases and J by 0 bases, and 14 bases separated the two germline ends. Germline assignment: CDR1 SGHRS and CDR2 YFSETQ. The CDR3 has 17 residues. The CDR3 bases are TGCGCCAGCAGCCCTGAGACGGACTTCTCTGGGGCCAACGTCCTGACTTTC. It is translated as CASSPETDFSGANVLTF.

This chain uses TRBV15 with TRBJ1-2, with TRBD1 matching over 7 bases. In germline, CDR1 is LNHNV, CDR2 YYDKDF (reference sequence). J was trimmed by 6 bases and V by 3 bases; bases with no gene match: 1. The CDR3 is made up of 12 amino acids. Here the CDR3 reads CATSRTGHGYTF. CDR3 nucleotides: TGTGCCACCAGCAGGACAGGGCATGGCTACACCTTC.

This rearrangement joins TRBV5-1 to TRBJ1-4, with no clear D. Germline V gene data show CDR1 as SGHRS and CDR2 as YFSETQ. Trimming removed 3 bases at V and 3 bases at J, with 21 bases between. CDR3 size: 18 residues. CDR3 coding DNA: TGCGCCAGCAGCTCGACGGCTGAGGGAGCGGACTCTAATGAAAAACTGTTTTTT. Protein sequence: CASSSTAEGADSNEKLFF. Variable domain in full (rest from reference TRBV5-1 and TRBJ1-4): KAGVTQTPRYLIKTRGQQVTLSCSPISGHRSVSWYQQTPGQGLQFLFEYFSETQRNKGNFPGRFSGRQFSNSRSEMNVSTLELGDSALYLCASSSTAEGADSNEKLFFGSGTQLSVL.

The rearrangement uses TRBV7-9 and TRBJ2-3; TRBD2 aligns across 9 bases. V dropped 3 bases and J dropped 0; count of bases not matched to a gene: 7. The CDR3 spans 17 residues. The germline CDR1 and CDR2 sequences are SEHNR and FQNEAQ (reference sequence). CDR3 coding DNA: TGTGCCAGCAGCTTCCCTAGACTAGCGGCTAGCACAGATACGCAGTATTTT. It translates to CASSFPRLAASTDTQYF.

This chain connects TRBV7-9 to TRBJ2-1, with unresolved D. V lost 2 bases, J lost 6 bases, and 17 bases lay in between. The CDR3 totals 16 residues. Germline CDR1 SEHNR, CDR2 FQNEAQ (reference sequence). The CDR3 DNA reads as TGTGCCAGCAGCTTATCCCTTAGTCTAGTGGGCAATGAGCAGTTCTTC. It specifies CASSLSLSLVGNEQFF.

V and J are TRBV28 and TRBJ2-7; 9 bases match TRBD2. CDR1 is MDHEN and CDR2 is SYDVKM in the germline V gene. V shed 6 bases and J 5 bases; nucleotides not matched to a gene: 5. The CDR3 consists of 13 residues. This CDR3 is CASSLSGRNEQYF. The CDR3 nucleotides are TGTGCCAGCAGCCTTAGCGGGAGAAACGAGCAGTACTTC.

This chain uses TRBV3-1 (or the pseudogene TRBV3-2) with TRBJ2-3; 10 bases line up with TRBD1. The length of the CDR3 is 14 residues. Trimming removed 8 bases from V and 5 bases from J; junction bases left unmatched: 7. Germline V gene data show CDR1 as LGHDT and CDR2 as YNNKEL (reference sequence). CDR3 in DNA: TGTGCCAGCGAAGACAGGGGGCTGGGAGATACGCAGTATTTT. Translating it yields CASEDRGLGDTQYF.

The chain carries TRBV6-1 and TRBJ2-3; 9 bases are shared with TRBD2. The germline gives CDR1 MNHNS, CDR2 SASEGT. The V and J ends lost 2 bases and 4 bases, in that order; junction bases with no gene match: 7. This CDR3 region has 16 residues. CDR3 sequence reads: CASSERPAGGPDTQYF. The CDR3 DNA reads as TGTGCCAGCAGTGAAAGGCCAGCGGGAGGCCCAGATACGCAGTATTTT.

J is TRBJ2-1 and V is TRBV6-6; 7 bases fit TRBD1. V shed 6 bases and J 4 bases; nucleotides not matched to a gene: 9. Germline CDR1 MNHNY, CDR2 SVGAGI (reference sequence). The CDR3 has 15 residues. The DNA for the CDR3 is TGTGCCAGCAGCCCAGACAGGGTTGGGTACAATGAGCAGTTCTTC. Translation: CASSPDRVGYNEQFF.

The chain couples TRBV12-3 or TRBV12-4 to TRBJ1-2, with a possible D match to TRBD1 (6 bases). Trimming took 6 bases from V and 8 from J, leaving 16 bases between them. The CDR3 runs to 13 residues. The CDR3: CASSPPGDSGYTF. The CDR3 nucleotides are TGTGCCAGCAGCCCCCCAGGGGATTCAGGCTACACCTTC.

The rearrangement joins TRBV7-2 to TRBJ2-7, with TRBD2 identical over 14 bases. The germline V gene encodes CDR1 SGHTA and CDR2 FQGNSA. Trimming removed 5 bases from V and 6 bases from J; junction bases left unmatched: 15. The CDR3 has 18 amino acids. In DNA, the CDR3 is TGTGCCAGCAGCCCGAAGGGACTAGCGGGAGTGAAGTCAGTCGAGCAGTACTTC. This codes for CASSPKGLAGVKSVEQYF.

This clone was detected a few times. The chain links TRBV4-2 to TRBJ1-2, with D perhaps matching TRBD1 (5 bases). Germline lookup yields CDR1 LGHNA and CDR2 YNFKEQ. The CDR3 totals 13 residues. V lost 0 bases to trimming and J lost 8 bases, with 10 bases between them. The chain's CDR3 is CASSQDARAGYTF. The CDR3 DNA reads TGTGCCAGCAGCCAAGATGCCAGGGCGGGCTACACCTTC.

The V and J genes are TRBV6-1 and TRBJ2-1, with D tentatively TRBD2 (6 bases). V lost 3 bases to trimming and J lost 0 bases, with 18 bases between them. This CDR3 has 18 amino acids. Germline V gene sequence: CDR1 MNHNS, CDR2 SASEGT. For the CDR3, the DNA is TGTGCCAGCAGTGATTCCGTCTCGGGGGTGGCCTCCTACAATGAGCAGTTCTTC. Translated: CASSDSVSGVASYNEQFF.

Judged by abundance, this clone is medium-sized. The chain employs TRBV7-2 and TRBJ1-3; TRBD1 might be the D (6 bases). Trimming took 5 bases from V and 8 from J, leaving 10 bases between them. The germline gives CDR1 SGHTA, CDR2 FQGNSA. The CDR3 spans 12 residues. CDR3 region: CASSQQGHTIYF. For the CDR3, the DNA is TGTGCCAGCAGCCAACAGGGTCACACCATATATTTT.

DNA for the CDR3: TGTGCCAGCAGTTTCGCGGACCCTCGGGGGAACACTGAAGCTTTCTTT. It encodes CASSFADPRGNTEAFF. The chain joins TRBV27 to TRBJ1-1, with D hard to call. The CDR3 consists of 16 residues. Germline CDR1 is MNHEY and CDR2 is SMNVEV (reference sequence). Trimming took off 3 bases at V and 1 base at J, with 15 bases between the two ends.

This clone was recorded only once. The gene calls are TRBV7-8 and TRBJ2-3; TRBD2 is a possible D gene (5 bases). The V gene lost 2 bases and the J gene lost 1 base, with 7 bases spanning the gap. The CDR3 covers 14 residues. The germline gives CDR1 SGHVS, CDR2 FQNEAQ. The CDR3 loop is CASSLFSGTDTQYF. The CDR3, as DNA: TGTGCCAGCAGCTTATTTAGCGGCACAGATACGCAGTATTTT.

V is TRBV5-6 and J is TRBJ1-6, with TRBD1 as a possible D gene (5 bases). This CDR3 has 15 amino acids. The V gene lost 0 bases and the J gene lost 6 bases, with 10 bases spanning the gap. Per the germline V gene, CDR1 is SGHDT and CDR2 is YYEEEE. CDR3 sequence: CASSLDAGINSPLHF. The CDR3 DNA is TGTGCCAGCAGCTTGGACGCAGGGATTAATTCACCCCTCCACTTT.

This chain links TRBV5-1 with TRBJ2-1; TRBD2 matches 12 bases. Unmatched junction bases numbered 10, after V lost 5 bases and J lost 4 bases. This CDR3 is built from 17 residues. The germline V gene encodes CDR1 SGHRS and CDR2 YFSETQ. DNA for the CDR3: TGCGCCAGCAGACTAAAGACTAGCGGGAGTGAATACAATGAGCAGTTCTTC. It codes for CASRLKTSGSEYNEQFF.

The chain links TRBV9 to TRBJ1-3, with D unresolved. V dropped 4 bases and J dropped 0 bases, with 14 bases sitting between them. This CDR3 has 16 residues. Germline CDR1 and CDR2: SGDLS and YYNGEE. This CDR3 is CASSPQVLLSGNTIYF. CDR3 bases: TGTGCCAGCAGCCCTCAGGTCCTCCTCTCTGGAAACACCATATATTTT.

Details on this clone: This specimen includes other DNA sequences encoding the same CDR3. The chain uses TRBV28 and TRBJ2-7; weak D call: TRBD2 (6 bases). Germline V gene data show CDR1 as MDHEN and CDR2 as SYDVKM. This CDR3 contains 15 residues. The germline V and J ends were trimmed by 4 bases and 0 bases, with 13 bases remaining between them. The CDR3 protein is CASSSGTSSSYEQYF. The CDR3 nucleotides read TGTGCCAGCAGTTCCGGGACTTCGAGCTCCTACGAGCAGTACTTC.

Written as DNA, the CDR3 is TGTGCCAGCAGTTTAACAGAGAGCTATGGCTACACCTTC. It is translated as CASSLTESYGYTF. This chain joins TRBV27 and TRBJ1-2; D unresolved. Between the trimmed V and J ends, which lost 2 bases and 4 bases, there was a span of 8 bases. The V gene's germline CDR1 is MNHEY and CDR2 SMNVEV (reference sequence). The CDR3 is 13 residues long.

The V and J genes are TRBV5-5 and TRBJ2-3, with unresolved D. In germline, CDR1 is SGHKS, CDR2 YYEKEE (reference sequence). There are 16 residues in the CDR3. V dropped 0 bases and J dropped 2 bases, with 13 bases sitting between them. The DNA for the CDR3 is TGTGCCAGCAGCTTGGATCGGAGCGCCTACACAGATACGCAGTATTTT. Translating gives CASSLDRSAYTDTQYF.

This chain connects TRBV27 to TRBJ2-3; maybe TRBD2 (5 bases). The CDR3 loop spans 17 amino acids. Between the trimmed V and J ends, which lost 3 bases and 3 bases, there was a span of 19 bases. CDR1 MNHEY and CDR2 SMNVEV come from the germline V gene (reference sequence). This chain's CDR3 is CASSLRAAYRLTDTQYF. CDR3 bases: TGTGCCAGCAGTTTGCGGGCCGCTTACCGATTAACAGATACGCAGTATTTT.

V and J are TRBV7-2 and TRBJ2-2; tentatively, D is TRBD2 (6 bases). The CDR3 loop spans 13 amino acids. Trimming removed 5 bases from V and 7 bases from J, with 11 bases in between. Germline CDR1 is SGHTA and CDR2 is FQGNSA. The CDR3 region is CASSPEGFGELFF. CDR3 sequence (DNA): TGTGCCAGCAGCCCGGAGGGGTTCGGGGAGCTGTTTTTT.

This chain connects TRBV6-4 to TRBJ2-1; 7 bases are shared with TRBD1. V shed 3 bases, J shed 4 bases, and the junction held 6 bases outside the gene matches. The CDR3 contains 15 residues. Germline CDR1 reads MRHNA; CDR2 reads SNTAGT. CDR3 DNA: TGTGCCAGCAGTGAAGGGGACAGAGATTACAATGAGCAGTTCTTC. This codes for CASSEGDRDYNEQFF.

The chain uses TRBV11-2 and TRBJ2-7; perhaps TRBD2 as D (6 bases). Germline loops: CDR1 SGHAT, CDR2 FQNNGV. V was cut by 6 bases and J by 2 bases, with 14 bases left in between. The CDR3 runs 14 residues. CDR3 residues: CASREPGLTYEQYF. DNA of the CDR3: TGTGCCAGCAGGGAACCGGGACTTACCTACGAGCAGTACTTC.

This chain connects TRBV28 to TRBJ2-7; TRBD1 might be the D (5 bases). This CDR3 contains 14 residues. V gave up 6 bases and J gave up 2 bases, with 14 bases separating them. Germline assignment: CDR1 MDHEN and CDR2 SYDVKM. This CDR3 reads CASRRRDSPYEQYF. CDR3 sequence (DNA): TGTGCCAGCAGGCGACGAGACAGCCCCTACGAGCAGTACTTC.

The chain has TRBV4-1 and TRBJ1-5; D remains unclear. Between the trimmed V and J ends, which lost 4 bases and 0 bases, there was a span of 13 bases. CDR3 length: 16 residues. Per germline, CDR1 MGHRA and CDR2 YSYEKL. The CDR3 nucleotides read TGCGCCAGCAGCCTCGGGGTGCCAGATAGCAATCAGCCCCAGCATTTT. Amino acids: CASSLGVPDSNQPQHF.

The chain couples TRBV19 to TRBJ2-3, with D tentatively TRBD2 (6 bases). Germline V gene lookup returns CDR1 LNHDA and CDR2 SQIVND (reference sequence). The V gene lost 1 base and the J gene lost 4 bases, with 12 bases spanning the gap. This CDR3 comprises 15 residues. The CDR3 DNA is TGTGCCAGTAGTATAGGCGGGGTCCGGGCAGATACGCAGTATTTT. It encodes CASSIGGVRADTQYF. Together with reference TRBV19 and TRBJ2-3, the CDR3 gives the full variable domain: DGGITQSPKYLFRKEGQNVTLSCEQNLNHDAMYWYRQDPGQGLRLIYYSQIVNDFQKGDIAEGYSVSREKKESFPLTVTSAQKNPTAFYLCASSIGGVRADTQYFGPGTRLTVL.